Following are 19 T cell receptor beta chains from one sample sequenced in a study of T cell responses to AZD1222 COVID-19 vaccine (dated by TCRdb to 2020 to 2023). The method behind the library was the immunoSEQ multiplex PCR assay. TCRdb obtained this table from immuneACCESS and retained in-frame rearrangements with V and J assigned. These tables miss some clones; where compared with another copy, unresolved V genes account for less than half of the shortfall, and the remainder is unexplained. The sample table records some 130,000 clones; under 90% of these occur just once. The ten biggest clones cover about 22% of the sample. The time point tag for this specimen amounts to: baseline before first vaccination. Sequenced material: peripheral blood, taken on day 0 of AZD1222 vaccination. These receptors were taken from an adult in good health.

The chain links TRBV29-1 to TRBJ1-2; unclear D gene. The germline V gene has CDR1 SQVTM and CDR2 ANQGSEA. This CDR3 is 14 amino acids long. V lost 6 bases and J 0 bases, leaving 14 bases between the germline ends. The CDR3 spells CSVERGSSNYGYTF. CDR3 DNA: TGCAGCGTAGAACGGGGATCTTCTAACTATGGCTACACCTTC.

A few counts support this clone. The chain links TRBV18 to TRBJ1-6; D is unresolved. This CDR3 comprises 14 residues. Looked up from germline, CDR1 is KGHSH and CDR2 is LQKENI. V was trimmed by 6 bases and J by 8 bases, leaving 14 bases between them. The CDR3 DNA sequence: TGTGCCAGCTCCTCGGGAGGAGACGATTCACCCCTCCACTTT. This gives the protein CASSSGGDDSPLHF.

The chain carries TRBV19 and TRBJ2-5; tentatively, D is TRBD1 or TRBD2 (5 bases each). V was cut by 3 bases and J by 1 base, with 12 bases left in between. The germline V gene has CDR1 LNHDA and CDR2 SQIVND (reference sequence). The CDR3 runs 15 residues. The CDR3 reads CASSIRRGLQETQYF. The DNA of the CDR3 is TGTGCCAGTAGTATTAGACGGGGCCTCCAAGAGACCCAGTACTTC.

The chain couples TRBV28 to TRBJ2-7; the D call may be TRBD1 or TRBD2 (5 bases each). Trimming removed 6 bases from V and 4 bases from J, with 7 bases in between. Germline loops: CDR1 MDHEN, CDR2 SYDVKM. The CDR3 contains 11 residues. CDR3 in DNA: TGTGCCAGCAGCGAGGGGTACGAGCAGTACTTC. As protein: CASSEGYEQYF. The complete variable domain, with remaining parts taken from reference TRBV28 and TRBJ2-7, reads DVKVTQSSRYLVKRTGEKVFLECVQDMDHENMFWYRQDPGLGLRLIYFSYDVKMKEKGDIPEGYSVSREKKERFSLILESASTNQTSMYLCASSEGYEQYFGPGTRLTVT.

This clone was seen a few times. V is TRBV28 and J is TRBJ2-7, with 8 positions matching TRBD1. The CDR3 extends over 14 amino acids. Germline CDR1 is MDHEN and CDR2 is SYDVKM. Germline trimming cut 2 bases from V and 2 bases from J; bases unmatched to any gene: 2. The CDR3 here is CASSLPGGPYEQYF. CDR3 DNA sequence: TGTGCCAGCAGTTTACCAGGGGGCCCCTACGAGCAGTACTTC.

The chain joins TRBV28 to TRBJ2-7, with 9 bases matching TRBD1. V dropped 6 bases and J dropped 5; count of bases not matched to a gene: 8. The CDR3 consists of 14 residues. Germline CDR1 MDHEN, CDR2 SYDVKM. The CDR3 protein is CASRAQQGAHEQYF. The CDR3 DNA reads TGTGCCAGCAGAGCCCAACAGGGGGCCCACGAGCAGTACTTC.

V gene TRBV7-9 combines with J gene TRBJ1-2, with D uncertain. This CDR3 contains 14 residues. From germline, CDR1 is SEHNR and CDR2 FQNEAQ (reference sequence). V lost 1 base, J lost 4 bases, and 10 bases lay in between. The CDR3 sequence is CASSLEGGGYGYTF. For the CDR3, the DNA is TGTGCCAGCAGCTTAGAGGGCGGAGGCTATGGCTACACCTTC.

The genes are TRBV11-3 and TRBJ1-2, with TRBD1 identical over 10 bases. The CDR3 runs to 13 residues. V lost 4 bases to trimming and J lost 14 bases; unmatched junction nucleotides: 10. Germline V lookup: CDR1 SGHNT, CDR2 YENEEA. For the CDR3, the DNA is TGTGCCAGCAGCTCTGGACAGGGGGGAGGTTTAACCTTC. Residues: CASSSGQGGGLTF.

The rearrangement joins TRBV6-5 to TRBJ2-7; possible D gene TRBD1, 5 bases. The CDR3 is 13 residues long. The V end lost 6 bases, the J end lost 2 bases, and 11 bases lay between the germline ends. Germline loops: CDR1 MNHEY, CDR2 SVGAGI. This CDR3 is CASRTDSTYEQYF. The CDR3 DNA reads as TGTGCCAGCAGGACAGACAGCACCTACGAGCAGTACTTC.

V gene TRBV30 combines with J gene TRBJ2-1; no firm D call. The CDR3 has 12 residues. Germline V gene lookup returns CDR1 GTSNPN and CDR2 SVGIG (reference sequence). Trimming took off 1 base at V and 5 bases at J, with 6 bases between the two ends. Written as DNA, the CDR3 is TGTGCCTGGAGTGGGCAGGACAATGAGCAGTTCTTC. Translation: CAWSGQDNEQFF.

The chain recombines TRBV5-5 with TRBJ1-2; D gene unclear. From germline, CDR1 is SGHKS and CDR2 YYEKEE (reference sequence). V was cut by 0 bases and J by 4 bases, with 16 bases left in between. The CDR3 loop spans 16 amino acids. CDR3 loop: CASSLDGGGRIYGYTF. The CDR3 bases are TGTGCCAGCAGCTTGGACGGAGGCGGACGGATCTATGGCTACACCTTC.

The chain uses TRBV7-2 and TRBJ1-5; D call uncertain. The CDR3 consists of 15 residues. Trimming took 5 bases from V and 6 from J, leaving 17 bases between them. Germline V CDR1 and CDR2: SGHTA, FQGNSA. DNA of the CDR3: TGTGCCAGCAGCACTAAGGTGGGGTCTAGTCAGCCCCAGCATTTT. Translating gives CASSTKVGSSQPQHF.

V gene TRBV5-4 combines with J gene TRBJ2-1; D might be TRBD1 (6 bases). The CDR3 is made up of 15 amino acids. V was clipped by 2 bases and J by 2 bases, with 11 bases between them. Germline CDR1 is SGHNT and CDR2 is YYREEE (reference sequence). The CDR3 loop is CASSFDQGPYNEQFF. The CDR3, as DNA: TGTGCCAGCAGCTTTGATCAGGGGCCCTACAATGAGCAGTTCTTC.

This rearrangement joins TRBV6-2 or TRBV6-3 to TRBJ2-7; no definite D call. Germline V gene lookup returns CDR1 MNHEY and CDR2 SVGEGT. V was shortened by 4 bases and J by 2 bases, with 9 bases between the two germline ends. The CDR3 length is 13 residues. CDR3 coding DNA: TGTGCCAGCAGTTGGCAGATTACCTACGAGCAGTACTTC. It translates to CASSWQITYEQYF.

CDR3 DNA: TGTGCCACCAAACGGGGGGACTCTGGAAACACCATATATTTT. Translated: CATKRGDSGNTIYF. The genes are TRBV19 and TRBJ1-3; possible D gene TRBD1, 5 bases. This CDR3 contains 14 residues. Germline CDR1 and CDR2: LNHDA and SQIVND (reference sequence). V lost 10 bases and J lost 0, with 13 bases in between.

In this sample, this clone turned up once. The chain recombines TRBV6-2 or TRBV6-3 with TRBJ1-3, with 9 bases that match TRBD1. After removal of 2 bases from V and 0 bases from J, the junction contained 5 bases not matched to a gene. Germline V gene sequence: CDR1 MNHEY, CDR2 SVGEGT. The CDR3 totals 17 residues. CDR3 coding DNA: TGTGCCAGCAGTTACGGACAGGGGACTAACTCTGGAAACACCATATATTTT. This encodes CASSYGQGTNSGNTIYF.

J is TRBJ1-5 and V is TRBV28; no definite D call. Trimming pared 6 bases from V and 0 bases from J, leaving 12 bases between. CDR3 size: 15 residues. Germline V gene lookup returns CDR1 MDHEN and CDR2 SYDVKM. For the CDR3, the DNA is TGTGCCAGCAGAACAATGGGGTATAGCAATCAGCCCCAGCATTTT. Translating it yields CASRTMGYSNQPQHF.

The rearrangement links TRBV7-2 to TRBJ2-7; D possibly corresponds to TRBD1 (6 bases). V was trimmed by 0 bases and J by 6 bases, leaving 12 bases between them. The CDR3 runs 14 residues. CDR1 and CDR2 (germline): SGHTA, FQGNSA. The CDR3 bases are TGTGCCAGCAGCTTAGCGGGGGCCGGTCTCGAGCAGTACTTC. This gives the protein CASSLAGAGLEQYF.

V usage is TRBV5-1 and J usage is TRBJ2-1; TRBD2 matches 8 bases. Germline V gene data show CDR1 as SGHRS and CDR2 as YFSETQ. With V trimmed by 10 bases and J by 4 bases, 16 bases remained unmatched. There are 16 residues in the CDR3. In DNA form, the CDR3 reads TGCGCCCGCCGCCCCCGGGGGGGGGACACATACAATGAGCAGTTCTTC. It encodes CARRPRGGDTYNEQFF.